The 25 T cell receptor beta chains below all came from one sample that was sequenced in a study of blood T cell repertoires in COVID-19. Sequencing was performed with immunoSEQ multiplex PCR; in TCRdb, only in-frame clones are kept and a portion is missing. The sample contains a few hundred thousand clones, roughly 90% of which appear only once. The sample taken for sequencing was PBMCs or T cells enriched from blood (not recorded which). The receptors were sampled from a woman in her forties or fifties who had been exposed to COVID-19.

This sequence joins TRBV7-9 and TRBJ2-5; TRBD2 matches at 11 bases. Germline CDR1 reads SEHNR; CDR2 reads FQNEAQ (reference sequence). With 5 bases clipped from V and 6 bases from J, the junction kept 8 bases outside the gene matches. This CDR3 has 15 amino acids. CDR3 loop: CASSPGPSGGQTQYF. CDR3 nucleotides: TGTGCCAGCAGCCCTGGTCCTAGCGGGGGGCAGACCCAGTACTTC.

The J gene is TRBJ2-1, the V gene TRBV13; the D gene is possibly TRBD1 (6 bases). V lost 5 bases and J lost 5, with 25 bases in between. The CDR3 extends over 18 amino acids. CDR1 PRHDT and CDR2 FYEKMQ come from the germline V gene (reference sequence). The DNA of the CDR3 is TGTGCCAGCAGCCCCACTGGTTTGTGGGACAAAAACAACAATGAGCAGTTCTTC. This sequence encodes CASSPTGLWDKNNNEQFF.

The chain uses TRBV11-1 and TRBJ1-4; D remains ambiguous. V lost 0 bases and J lost 0, with 5 bases in between. Germline loops: CDR1 SGHAT, CDR2 FQDESV (reference sequence). The CDR3 runs 15 residues. The DNA for the CDR3 is TGTGCCAGCAGCTTAGCCGGGACAACTAATGAAAAACTGTTTTTT. This translates into CASSLAGTTNEKLFF.

The chain couples TRBV20-1 to TRBJ2-7, with TRBD1 matching 9 bases. V was pared by 3 bases and J by 5 bases, with 11 bases of the junction left unmatched. This CDR3 has 15 residues. Germline V CDR1 and CDR2: DFQATT, SNEGSKA (reference sequence). This CDR3 is CSASPGTGSGNEQYF. In DNA form, the CDR3 reads TGCAGTGCTAGTCCCGGGACAGGGAGCGGAAACGAGCAGTACTTC.

This clone has a single count. V and J are TRBV5-1 and TRBJ2-7; D perhaps matches TRBD2 (7 bases). The CDR3 spans 15 residues. V was shortened by 4 bases and J by 2 bases, with 16 bases between the two germline ends. Germline CDR1 SGHRS, CDR2 YFSETQ. DNA for the CDR3: TGCGCCAGCAGCGGGGAGGGAGGGGGGACCTACGAGCAGTACTTC. This encodes CASSGEGGGTYEQYF. Full variable domain (remainder filled in from reference TRBV5-1 and TRBJ2-7): KAGVTQTPRYLIKTRGQQVTLSCSPISGHRSVSWYQQTPGQGLQFLFEYFSETQRNKGNFPGRFSGRQFSNSRSEMNVSTLELGDSALYLCASSGEGGGTYEQYFGPGTRLTVT.

This clone was seen only once. This sequence joins TRBV5-4 and TRBJ2-5, with TRBD2 identical over 7 bases. From germline, CDR1 is SGHNT and CDR2 YYREEE (reference sequence). The CDR3 is made up of 13 amino acids. The trim removed 5 bases at V and 1 base at J, leaving 2 bases unmatched. This CDR3 is CASSSGGQETQYF. DNA for the CDR3: TGTGCCAGCAGTTCGGGGGGCCAAGAGACCCAGTACTTC. The whole variable domain, filled in from reference TRBV5-4 and TRBJ2-5, reads ETGVTQSPTHLIKTRGQQVTLRCSSQSGHNTVSWYQQALGQGPQFIFQYYREEENGRGNFPPRFSGLQFPNYSSELNVNALELDDSALYLCASSSGGQETQYFGPGTRLLVL.

The CDR3 protein is CASSLETGNGANVLTF. The CDR3 DNA sequence: TGTGCCAGCAGCTTGGAAACAGGGAATGGGGCCAACGTCCTGACTTTC. The chain combines TRBV5-8 with TRBJ2-6, with a possible D match to TRBD1 (6 bases). The CDR3 loop spans 16 amino acids. In germline, CDR1 is SGHTS, CDR2 YDEGEE. Trimming cost V 0 bases and J 3 bases, with 10 bases left between them.

This clone was observed once. The chain carries TRBV19 and TRBJ2-7, with a tentative D call TRBD2 (6 bases). Germline V CDR1 and CDR2: LNHDA, SQIVND (reference sequence). V shed 3 bases and J shed 0 bases, with 12 bases lying between them. This CDR3 comprises 15 residues. The CDR3 DNA sequence: TGTGCCAGTAGTATGCTTCGGGAGTCCTCCTACGAGCAGTACTTC. This gives the protein CASSMLRESSYEQYF. Full variable domain (rest looked up from reference TRBV19 and TRBJ2-7): DGGITQSPKYLFRKEGQNVTLSCEQNLNHDAMYWYRQDPGQGLRLIYYSQIVNDFQKGDIAEGYSVSREKKESFPLTVTSAQKNPTAFYLCASSMLRESSYEQYFGPGTRLTVT.

The V gene is TRBV28, the J gene TRBJ2-7; 7 nucleotides match TRBD2. Germline V gene data show CDR1 as MDHEN and CDR2 as SYDVKM. The CDR3 spans 16 residues. J was trimmed by 1 base and V by 6 bases; bases with no gene match: 12. The CDR3 DNA reads TGTGCCAGCAGGGGGGGGGTTAACGTGTGGTCCTACGAGCAGTACTTC. This translates into CASRGGVNVWSYEQYF. Full variable domain (rest looked up from reference TRBV28 and TRBJ2-7): DVKVTQSSRYLVKRTGEKVFLECVQDMDHENMFWYRQDPGLGLRLIYFSYDVKMKEKGDIPEGYSVSREKKERFSLILESASTNQTSMYLCASRGGVNVWSYEQYFGPGTRLTVT.

A word on this clone: A read error may account for a junction end that differs from germline. V and J are TRBV7-7 and TRBJ1-2; no reliable D call. This CDR3 spans 15 amino acids. Per the germline V gene, CDR1 is SSHAT and CDR2 is FNYEAQ (reference sequence). Written as DNA, the CDR3 is TGTGCTAGCAGCTTAGTGTTGTGGCAGGATAATGGCTACACCTTC. Its protein is CASSLVLWQDNGYTF.

This chain joins TRBV6-6 and TRBJ2-5, with TRBD1 matching 9 bases. The CDR3 runs 18 residues. The germline V gene encodes CDR1 MNHNY and CDR2 SVGAGI (reference sequence). V was pared by 5 bases and J by 1 base, with 14 bases of the junction left unmatched. The chain's CDR3 is CASSPAGTGPLGQETQYF. DNA of the CDR3: TGTGCCAGCAGTCCCGCCGGGACAGGGCCCCTGGGCCAAGAGACCCAGTACTTC.

This clone has only one observation. The rearrangement joins TRBV19 to TRBJ1-1, with D tentatively TRBD1 (6 bases). From germline, CDR1 is LNHDA and CDR2 SQIVND (reference sequence). Trimming removed 3 bases from V and 2 bases from J, with 10 bases in between. The CDR3 extends over 14 amino acids. The CDR3 DNA is TGTGCCAGTAGTATCGGGACACCAAACACTGAAGCTTTCTTT. Translation: CASSIGTPNTEAFF.

This sequence joins TRBV19 and TRBJ2-7; the match to TRBD1 covers 8 bases. This CDR3 is 14 amino acids long. V shed 8 bases and J 5 bases; nucleotides not matched to a gene: 11. Germline CDR1 and CDR2: LNHDA and SQIVND (reference sequence). CDR3 bases: TGTGCCAGTCGAGGATGGGAACAGGGGGACGAGCAGTACTTC. It specifies CASRGWEQGDEQYF.

The chain links TRBV11-3 to TRBJ2-5, with unresolved D. Germline V lookup: CDR1 SGHNT, CDR2 YENEEA. There are 13 residues in the CDR3. Trimming pared 5 bases from V and 2 bases from J, leaving 9 bases between. CDR3 bases: TGTGCCAGCAGCAGGAGTTTTCAAGAGACCCAGTACTTC. Translated, it gives CASSRSFQETQYF.

The chain is built from TRBV23-1 and TRBJ2-7, with D tentatively TRBD2 (6 bases). TRBV23-1 is placed among ORFs of uncertain function. V was shortened by 2 bases and J by 7 bases, with 12 bases between the two germline ends. The CDR3 contains 13 residues. The CDR3 reads CASSQARGREQYF. The CDR3 DNA is TGCGCCAGCAGTCAAGCTCGGGGGAGGGAGCAGTACTTC.

The chain uses TRBV2 and TRBJ2-3, with TRBD2 identical over 8 bases. Trimming removed 3 bases from V and 2 bases from J; junction bases left unmatched: 4. The CDR3 is 15 amino acids. Germline V gives CDR1 SNHLY, CDR2 FYNNEI. CDR3: CASSDERGFTDTQYF. The CDR3 DNA is TGTGCCAGCAGTGACGAGCGGGGGTTCACAGATACGCAGTATTTT.

The chain recombines TRBV28 with TRBJ1-2; 8 bases are a match to TRBD1. With 6 bases clipped from V and 7 bases from J, the junction kept 10 bases outside the gene matches. Germline CDR1 MDHEN, CDR2 SYDVKM. The CDR3 contains 14 residues. The CDR3 reads CASSLGQGSSGYTF. The CDR3 DNA reads as TGTGCCAGCAGCCTCGGACAGGGATCGTCTGGCTACACCTTC.

The chain links TRBV5-1 to TRBJ1-1; D remains unclear. The CDR3 is 15 residues long. From germline, CDR1 is SGHRS and CDR2 YFSETQ. V lost 4 bases and J 1 base, leaving 14 bases between the germline ends. CDR3 in DNA: TGCGCCAGCAGCGAAGGCCTAACAGCGAACACTGAAGCTTTCTTT. Translated: CASSEGLTANTEAFF.

This clone has more than one count but fewer than ten. V gene TRBV10-3 combines with J gene TRBJ1-3; 9 bases are shared with TRBD1. CDR1 is ENHRY and CDR2 is SYGVKD in the germline V gene. J gave up 7 bases and V 2 bases, and 0 bases lay outside the gene matches. This CDR3 has 13 amino acids. This CDR3 is CAISEGQGNTIYF. DNA of the CDR3: TGTGCCATCAGTGAGGGACAGGGGAACACCATATATTTT.

The rearrangement joins TRBV3-1 (or the pseudogene TRBV3-2) to TRBJ1-5; perhaps TRBD1 as D (6 bases). The V end was cut by 4 bases, the J end by 4 bases, with 11 bases between. CDR3 length equals 14 residues. CDR1 and CDR2 from the germline V gene are LGHDT and YNNKEL (reference sequence). CDR3 region: CASSPYRENQPQHF. CDR3 in DNA: TGTGCCAGCAGCCCCTACAGGGAGAATCAGCCCCAGCATTTT.

The chain combines TRBV6-2 or TRBV6-3 with TRBJ2-7, with a possible D match to TRBD2 (5 bases). V lost 0 bases to trimming and J lost 7 bases, with 13 bases between them. Germline V CDR1 and CDR2: MNHEY, SVGEGT. This CDR3 region has 14 residues. Here the CDR3 DNA reads TGTGCCAGCAGTTACTCGGAGGTATTTGTGGAGCAGTACTTC. As protein: CASSYSEVFVEQYF.

CDR3 in DNA: TGTGCCAGCAGCTTGAACACAGACAGGGGAGGCGGCTACACCTTC. It specifies CASSLNTDRGGGYTF. The genes are TRBV5-4 and TRBJ1-2, with 8 bases that match TRBD1. After removal of 1 base from V and 8 bases from J, the junction contained 10 bases not matched to a gene. Germline loops: CDR1 SGHNT, CDR2 YYREEE (reference sequence). CDR3 length equals 15 residues.

This clone showed up just a few times. This chain links TRBV6-1 with TRBJ1-1; no definite D call. V lost 2 bases, J lost 8 bases, and 12 bases lay in between. This CDR3 region has 13 residues. Germline CDR1 MNHNS, CDR2 SASEGT. CDR3 residues: CASSESQPGEAFF. CDR3 nucleotides: TGTGCCAGCAGTGAATCCCAACCGGGGGAAGCTTTCTTT.

This clone appeared a few times. The chain carries TRBV28 and TRBJ2-2; D call uncertain. The CDR3 consists of 18 residues. Germline V gives CDR1 MDHEN, CDR2 SYDVKM. V lost 4 bases to trimming and J lost 1 base, with 19 bases between them. The CDR3 reads CASSSTELIRVNTGELFF. CDR3 DNA sequence: TGTGCCAGCAGTTCCACGGAGCTAATCCGGGTGAACACCGGGGAGCTGTTTTTT. Filled out from reference TRBV28 and TRBJ2-2, the complete variable domain reads DVKVTQSSRYLVKRTGEKVFLECVQDMDHENMFWYRQDPGLGLRLIYFSYDVKMKEKGDIPEGYSVSREKKERFSLILESASTNQTSMYLCASSSTELIRVNTGELFFGEGSRLTVL.

The chain links TRBV5-6 to TRBJ1-2; D remains unclear. Between the trimmed V and J ends, which lost 4 bases and 0 bases, there was a span of 13 bases. This CDR3 is 15 amino acids long. CDR1 SGHDT and CDR2 YYEEEE come from the germline V gene. For the CDR3, the DNA is TGTGCCAGCAGCCCCATCGAGCGGCCTAACTATGGCTACACCTTC. Translation gives CASSPIERPNYGYTF.